This TCR beta chain was captured by sequencing in a study of blood T cell repertoires in COVID-19. Study-level information: The United States, Italy and Spain provided the acute and convalescent COVID-19 samples.

Only in-frame clones appear in the TCRdb table, and some are missing; sequencing was by immunoSEQ multiplex PCR. In the table there are hundreds of thousands of clones, less than 90% of which are singletons. Germline loops: CDR1 LNHDA, CDR2 SQIVND (reference sequence). Trimming left V 3 bases short and J 0 bases short, with 11 bases between. The CDR3 has 15 amino acids. Contact with a PCR-confirmed or clinician-diagnosed COVID-19 case occurred within 2 weeks of entry. The chain carries TRBV19 and TRBJ1-2; perhaps TRBD1 as D (5 bases). The sequencing sample was made of PBMCs or T cells enriched from blood (not recorded which). This receptor was obtained from a woman in her twenties or thirties who had been exposed to COVID-19. CDR3 coding DNA: TGTGCCAGTAGTATTGACGCAGGGACTAACTATGGCTACACCTTC. Amino acid sequence: CASSIDAGTNYGYTF. Filled out from reference TRBV19 and TRBJ1-2, the complete variable domain reads DGGITQSPKYLFRKEGQNVTLSCEQNLNHDAMYWYRQDPGQGLRLIYYSQIVNDFQKGDIAEGYSVSREKKESFPLTVTSAQKNPTAFYLCASSIDAGTNYGYTFGSGTRLTVV.